This is a list of T cell receptor beta chains from one sample in a study of OX40 agonist ivuxolimab in advanced cancers. Measured with immunoSEQ multiplex PCR; TCRdb has only the in-frame clones, and not every one. The data hold roughly 58,000 clones, with around nine tenths observed a single time. The material sequenced was CD4+ or CD8+ T cells sorted from blood, taken in a trial of the OX40 agonist ivuxolimab. These receptors all come from an adult with an advanced solid tumor such as melanoma, head and neck, liver or kidney cancer. CDR3s include the opening cysteine and the closing phenylalanine or tryptophan. A D gene is named only where the DNA matches it firmly. The listing skips clone size in some rows; elsewhere it reads once, few, many or a size class.

d_gene	abundance	v_gene	j_gene	CDR3aa	CDR3nt
TRBD1	NA	TRBV6-6	TRBJ1-2	CASEPRGRGNYGYTF	TGTGCCAGCGAACCCAGGGGGCGAGGTAACTATGGCTACACCTTC
NA	NA	TRBV5-1	TRBJ1-5	CASSLLPNSNQPQHF	TGCGCCAGCAGCTTGTTGCCGAATAGCAATCAGCCCCAGCATTTT
NA	NA	TRBV9	TRBJ2-1	CASSVGDLIYNEQFF	TGTGCCAGCAGCGTAGGCGATCTGATCTACAATGAGCAGTTCTTC
NA	NA	TRBV28	TRBJ2-3	CASSLRSGFVDTQYF	TGTGCCAGCAGTTTAAGATCCGGCTTTGTGGATACGCAGTATTTT
NA	NA	TRBV9	TRBJ2-1	CASSVGLAGRGYNEQFF	TGTGCCAGCAGCGTAGGGCTGGCGGGAAGGGGGTACAATGAGCAGTTCTTC
NA	NA	TRBV5-5	TRBJ1-1	CASPQGEAFF	TGTGCCAGCCCACAGGGTGAAGCTTTCTTT
TRBD1	once	TRBV5-1	TRBJ2-3	CASSARDSTSSTDTQYF	TGCGCCAGCAGCGCCCGGGACAGCACCTCTAGCACAGATACGCAGTATTTT
NA	NA	TRBV7-6	TRBJ2-7	CASSLGYGSFEQYF	TGTGCCAGCAGCTTAGGCTACGGCTCCTTCGAGCAGTACTTC
NA	NA	TRBV28	TRBJ2-6	CASSFSSGANVLTF	TGTGCCAGCAGTTTCAGCTCTGGGGCCAACGTCCTGACTTTC
NA	NA	TRBV5-1	TRBJ2-7	CASSWGLASYEQYF	TGCGCCAGCAGCTGGGGGCTAGCGTCTTACGAGCAGTACTTC
NA	once	TRBV7-9	TRBJ2-5	CASSLWPRLQETQYF	TGTGCCAGCAGCTTATGGCCCAGACTCCAAGAGACCCAGTACTTC
TRBD1	NA	TRBV27	TRBJ1-2	CASSFRDRATYGYTF	TGTGCCAGCAGTTTTCGGGACAGGGCCACCTATGGCTACACCTTC
NA	NA	TRBV19	TRBJ1-1	CADPGCGNTEAFF	TGTGCCGACCCAGGGTGTGGTAACACTGAAGCTTTCTTT
NA	NA	TRBV5-1	TRBJ2-7	CASSFGGQGREQYF	TGCGCCAGCAGCTTTGGTGGGCAAGGTAGGGAGCAGTACTTC
TRBD1	once	TRBV5-1	TRBJ2-7	CASSLGGQGISYEQYF	TGCGCCAGCAGCTTGGGGGGACAGGGGATATCCTACGAGCAGTACTTC
TRBD2	NA	TRBV30	TRBJ2-5	CAWSWGGAGGRQETQYF	TGTGCCTGGAGTTGGGGAGGAGCGGGGGGCCGTCAAGAGACCCAGTACTTC
NA	NA	TRBV30	TRBJ2-3	CAWSGGLKNTQYF	TGTGCCTGGAGTGGAGGGTTGAAAAATACGCAGTATTTT
TRBD2	NA	TRBV11-2	TRBJ2-1	CASSFTRLAGGRGGEQFF	TGTGCCAGCAGCTTCACCAGACTAGCGGGAGGCCGGGGGGGTGAGCAGTTCTTC
NA	NA	TRBV6-5	TRBJ1-1	CASQFGTVNTEAFF	TGTGCCAGTCAGTTTGGGACCGTGAACACTGAAGCTTTCTTT
NA	NA	TRBV20-1	TRBJ2-1	CSARGSEQFF	TGCAGTGCTAGGGGGAGTGAGCAGTTCTTC